This record looks at one TCR beta chain sequence and its context. Its antigen is unidentified. The data were produced by immunoSEQ multiplex PCR, yet TCRdb's version contains in-frame clones alone and is incomplete. The table lists 120,000 or so clones, 75% to 85% of them singletons. The sample comes from a study of T cell responses to AZD1222 COVID-19 vaccine. Findings and limits, study-wide: Donors, mostly white British, included more females; clonal diversity was possibly underestimated.

CDR1 is SGHRS, CDR2 YFSETQ, per germline. The CDR3 is made up of 16 amino acids. V was clipped by 0 bases and J by 7 bases, with 16 bases between them. The starting material was peripheral blood, obtained 28 days after the second AZD1222 dose. The receptor was isolated from an adult who received the AZD1222 COVID-19 vaccine. This rearrangement joins TRBV5-1 to TRBJ1-4; a possible D gene is TRBD1 (6 bases). The chain's CDR3 is CASSLDPQGGSEKLFF. CDR3 bases: TGCGCCAGCAGCTTGGACCCACAGGGTGGGAGTGAAAAACTGTTTTTT.